This entry is about one T cell receptor (beta chain). Its antigen remains unidentified. Trimming cost V 7 bases and J 5 bases; bases outside gene matches: 5. Germline CDR1 is WSHSY and CDR2 is SAAADI. This CDR3 has 14 amino acids. Method: immunoSEQ multiplex PCR; TCRdb's copy keeps in-frame clones and lacks some. The table has roughly 70,000 clones, 93% seen once. The data are from a study of T cells after posttransplantation cyclophosphamide. General study points: Later blood repertoires were often dominated by clones from the donor CD8+ memory compartment.

The rearrangement joins TRBV10-2 to TRBJ2-1, with 10 bases fitting TRBD2. The origin of this receptor is a woman aged 25 to 39 in good health and a related stem cell transplant donor. Input material: PBMCs. The CDR3 spells CASTLLAGDNEQFF. CDR3 nucleotides: TGCGCCAGCACCCTCCTAGCGGGGGACAATGAGCAGTTCTTC.